A single sample is the source of the 2 T cell receptor beta chains below, sequenced in a study of vaccination and CD4 T cells after COVID-19. Sequenced with the Oncomine TCR Beta short-read assay was DNA taken from cultured CD4+ T cells. TCRdb independently ran MiXCR on the PCR reads; one entry per CDR3 protein. Of 8,000 or so distinct CDR3 sequences listed, approximately 22% are singletons. Described treatment: approximately 11-day PBMC culture with coronavirus spike peptide pools or control peptides (ViraFEST assay). The antigens for these receptors are not known. The starting material was CD4+ T cells from blood, cultured in vitro, obtained after SARS-CoV-2 vaccination. These receptor sequences come from a human donor who had recovered from COVID-19.

This chain connects TRBV5-1 to TRBJ2-1, with 9 bases lining up with TRBD1. V gave up 4 bases and J gave up 3 bases; unmatched junction bases: 8. CDR3 length: 16 amino acids. CDR1 and CDR2 (germline): SGHRS, YFSETQ. The CDR3 sequence: CASSPGGGQGYNEQFF. CDR3 coding DNA: TGCGCCAGCAGCCCTGGTGGGGGACAGGGCTACAATGAGCAGTTCTTC.

The J gene is TRBJ1-1, the V gene TRBV6-1, with 8 bases identical to TRBD1. The CDR3 has 14 amino acids. Germline loops: CDR1 MNHNS, CDR2 SASEGT. J gave up 4 bases and V 3 bases, and 4 bases lay outside the gene matches. The CDR3 region is CASSDRGRSTEAFF. The CDR3 DNA sequence: TGTGCCAGCAGTGACAGGGGGCGCAGCACTGAAGCTTTCTTT.